Each of the 28 T cell receptor beta chains below was sequenced from the same sample in a study of blood T cell repertoires in COVID-19. Profiled with immunoSEQ multiplex PCR; TCRdb holds only in-frame clones, not every one. Seen here are about 68,000 clones, roughly 84% observed once, and the top ten hold 4.1%. The sequencing input was peripheral blood. Receptors originate from a man over 45 with acute or convalescent COVID-19.

The chain recombines TRBV4-1 with TRBJ1-1; TRBD1 matches 10 bases. Germline loops: CDR1 MGHRA, CDR2 YSYEKL. V lost 5 bases, J lost 6 bases, and 18 bases stayed unmatched. The CDR3 runs 18 residues. The CDR3 reads CASSTRPGQGLVVPEAFF. The CDR3 DNA sequence: TGCGCCAGCAGCACAAGACCGGGACAGGGGTTAGTAGTCCCTGAAGCTTTCTTT.

This chain connects TRBV2 to TRBJ1-1; D is unresolved. The CDR3 runs 15 residues. Germline V gene sequence: CDR1 SNHLY, CDR2 FYNNEI. The V end lost 1 base, the J end lost 1 base, and 10 bases lay between the germline ends. The CDR3 here is CASSEEVGGNTEAFF. CDR3 in DNA: TGTGCCAGCAGTGAAGAAGTAGGCGGGAACACTGAAGCTTTCTTT.

This chain uses TRBV28 with TRBJ1-2, with D possibly TRBD1 on 6 matching bases. The CDR3 is 14 residues long. V was trimmed by 6 bases and J by 7 bases, leaving 18 bases between them. Germline CDR1 MDHEN, CDR2 SYDVKM. The CDR3 DNA reads TGTGCCAGCAGGAAACAGGGCGGTGCGAGTGGCTACACCTTC. Its protein product is CASRKQGGASGYTF.

The gene calls are TRBV11-2 and TRBJ2-1; possible D gene TRBD1, 5 bases. The V and J ends lost 0 bases and 7 bases respectively, with 7 bases between them. The CDR3 totals 13 residues. Germline CDR1 reads SGHAT; CDR2 reads FQNNGV. The CDR3 DNA sequence: TGTGCCAGCAGCTTAGATAGACAGAATGAGCAGTTCTTC. It codes for CASSLDRQNEQFF.

The chain links TRBV15 to TRBJ1-4; TRBD1 agrees at 8 bases. The germline V gene encodes CDR1 LNHNV and CDR2 YYDKDF (reference sequence). V gave up 0 bases and J gave up 4 bases; unmatched junction bases: 13. The CDR3 is 19 residues long. The CDR3 DNA sequence: TGTGCCACCAGCAGAGATATGGGGCAGGGGGCGGGAGTTAATGAAAAACTGTTTTTT. Protein product: CATSRDMGQGAGVNEKLFF.

This clone was picked up one time. The J gene is TRBJ2-7, the V gene TRBV5-1; maybe TRBD1 (5 bases). Germline-derived CDR1 and CDR2 are SGHRS and YFSETQ. The CDR3 has 11 residues. The V end was cut by 7 bases, the J end by 7 bases, with 12 bases between. This chain's CDR3 is CASFEGAEQYF. CDR3 nucleotides: TGCGCCAGCTTCGAAGGGGCGGAGCAGTACTTC.

This chain uses TRBV4-1 with TRBJ1-5, with D hard to call. The germline V gene encodes CDR1 MGHRA and CDR2 YSYEKL. The germline V and J ends were trimmed by 2 bases and 4 bases, with 18 bases remaining between them. The CDR3 sequence is 17 residues long. Here the CDR3 reads CASSQYFSPLGNQPQHF. CDR3 nucleotides: TGCGCCAGCAGCCAATACTTTAGCCCCCTTGGGAATCAGCCCCAGCATTTT.

V gene TRBV6-6 combines with J gene TRBJ1-4; 8 bases agree with TRBD1. There are 18 residues in the CDR3. Germline V gives CDR1 MNHNY, CDR2 SVGAGI (reference sequence). Trimming took 6 bases from V and 5 from J; bases not matched to a gene: 17. CDR3 bases: TGTGCCAGCAGCCGAGGACAGGGCGCCCTGGGGATAAATGAAAAACTGTTTTTT. Amino acid sequence: CASSRGQGALGINEKLFF.

In this sample, this clone turned up once. The chain combines TRBV6-5 with TRBJ1-6; 8 nucleotides match TRBD1. The CDR3 runs to 15 residues. The V segment lost 2 bases and the J segment 9 bases; nucleotides outside the gene matches: 6. Germline-derived CDR1 and CDR2 are MNHEY and SVGAGI. The CDR3 is CASSYRTGRISPLHF. CDR3 DNA sequence: TGTGCCAGCAGTTACCGGACAGGGCGAATTTCACCCCTCCACTTT.

This chain joins TRBV18 and TRBJ1-3, with a tentative D call TRBD1 (5 bases). The length of the CDR3 is 17 residues. The ends were cut back, 3 bases at V and 0 bases at J, with 15 bases in the middle. Germline V gene data show CDR1 as KGHSH and CDR2 as LQKENI. The CDR3 DNA reads TGTGCCAGCTCACCGTCTTACAGGTCTGACTCTGGAAACACCATATATTTT. Its translation: CASSPSYRSDSGNTIYF.

The chain recombines TRBV27 with TRBJ2-7; tentatively, D is TRBD1 (6 bases). Trimming removed 2 bases at V and 3 bases at J, with 8 bases between. Per the germline V gene, CDR1 is MNHEY and CDR2 is SMNVEV (reference sequence). This CDR3 is built from 13 residues. The DNA for the CDR3 is TGTGCCAGCAGTTTACAACAGGGCTACGAGCAGTACTTC. As protein: CASSLQQGYEQYF.

The genes are TRBV4-2 and TRBJ2-7; 12 bases align to TRBD2. V trimming: 1 base; J trimming: 1 base; junction bases outside the gene matches: 17. Per the germline V gene, CDR1 is LGHNA and CDR2 is YNFKEQ. The CDR3 runs 21 residues. The CDR3 is CASSQVPGLAGFGGHSYEQYF. CDR3 coding DNA: TGTGCCAGCAGCCAAGTCCCCGGACTAGCGGGGTTCGGCGGCCATTCCTACGAGCAGTACTTC.

The chain has TRBV30 and TRBJ2-3; TRBD1 might be the D (5 bases). Germline CDR1 is GTSNPN and CDR2 is SVGIG (reference sequence). V was clipped by 2 bases and J by 6 bases, with 12 bases between them. This CDR3 is 13 amino acids long. This chain's CDR3 is CAWSIRGADTQYF. Written as DNA, the CDR3 is TGTGCCTGGAGTATACGTGGGGCGGATACGCAGTATTTT.

This clone qualifies as medium-sized (0.01 to 0.1%). V is TRBV19 and J is TRBJ2-1, with D perhaps matching TRBD2 (6 bases). V shed 1 base and J shed 8 bases, with 18 bases lying between them. This CDR3 spans 16 amino acids. CDR1 is LNHDA and CDR2 is SQIVND in the germline V gene (reference sequence). CDR3 sequence reads: CASSIGWASDIHEQFF. The CDR3 DNA reads TGTGCCAGTAGTATAGGGTGGGCTAGCGATATTCATGAGCAGTTCTTC.

The chain uses TRBV5-1 and TRBJ1-2; 10 bases fit TRBD1. With 0 bases clipped from V and 6 bases from J, the junction kept 2 bases outside the gene matches. The CDR3 totals 14 residues. Looked up from germline, CDR1 is SGHRS and CDR2 is YFSETQ. The CDR3 here is CASSLGQGANGYTF. CDR3 nucleotide sequence: TGCGCCAGCAGCTTGGGACAGGGGGCAAATGGCTACACCTTC.

The rearrangement uses TRBV11-1 and TRBJ2-3, with 7 bases that match TRBD1. V shed 4 bases, J shed 8 bases, and the junction held 9 bases outside the gene matches. The germline V gene has CDR1 SGHAT and CDR2 FQDESV (reference sequence). The CDR3 has 14 amino acids. CDR3: CASSSVQGVRTQYF. The CDR3 nucleotides are TGTGCCAGCAGCTCCGTGCAGGGGGTTCGTACGCAGTATTTT.

The CDR3 region is CAIVRDRAYGYTF. In DNA form, the CDR3 reads TGTGCCATAGTTAGGGACAGGGCATATGGCTACACCTTC. The gene calls are TRBV6-5 and TRBJ1-2; 9 bases line up with TRBD1. V lost 10 bases to trimming and J lost 5 bases; unmatched junction nucleotides: 8. From germline, CDR1 is MNHEY and CDR2 SVGAGI. This CDR3 spans 13 amino acids.

This chain uses TRBV19 with TRBJ2-7; TRBD1 matches 9 bases. The ends lost 5 bases at V and 5 bases at J; junction bases unmatched: 10. The CDR3 is 15 residues long. CDR1 is LNHDA and CDR2 is SQIVND in the germline V gene (reference sequence). In DNA form, the CDR3 reads TGTGCCAGTAGTGTGTGGGCCGGGACAGGGAACGAGCAGTACTTC. It encodes CASSVWAGTGNEQYF. Looking up the rest from reference TRBV19 and TRBJ2-7 gives the full variable domain: DGGITQSPKYLFRKEGQNVTLSCEQNLNHDAMYWYRQDPGQGLRLIYYSQIVNDFQKGDIAEGYSVSREKKESFPLTVTSAQKNPTAFYLCASSVWAGTGNEQYFGPGTRLTVT.

The chain has TRBV11-2 and TRBJ2-7; 8 bases are shared with TRBD1. The V gene end was trimmed by 6 bases and the J gene end by 6 bases; junction bases not matched to a gene: 10. Per germline, CDR1 SGHAT and CDR2 FQNNGV. The CDR3 is made up of 14 amino acids. As DNA, the CDR3 is TGTGCCAGCAGTCCCGGGACAGGTTACGGCGAGCAGTACTTC. Its translation: CASSPGTGYGEQYF.

This clone occurred once. This sequence joins TRBV29-1 and TRBJ2-1; 7 bases are a match to TRBD2. This CDR3 region has 14 residues. V was clipped by 2 bases and J by 3 bases; unmatched bases: 4. CDR1 is SQVTM and CDR2 is ANQGSEA in the germline V gene. CDR3 bases: TGCAGCGTTGAAAGCCTAGCGGACTACAATGAGCAGTTCTTC. Its translation: CSVESLADYNEQFF.

The V call is TRBV28, the J call TRBJ2-2, with D possibly TRBD1 on 5 matching bases. In germline, CDR1 is MDHEN, CDR2 SYDVKM. The ends were cut back, 2 bases at V and 6 bases at J, with 13 bases in the middle. The CDR3 is 15 amino acids. The CDR3 DNA reads as TGTGCCAGCAGTTTAGGTTTAATAGGGGCCGGGGAGCTGTTTTTT. This translates into CASSLGLIGAGELFF.

This chain uses TRBV5-6 with TRBJ1-4; D not resolved. Germline V gene data show CDR1 as SGHDT and CDR2 as YYEEEE. Trimming cost V 2 bases and J 5 bases, with 10 bases left between them. The CDR3 is made up of 14 amino acids. CDR3 DNA: TGTGCCAGCAGCTTTCTGACTTCAAATGAAAAACTGTTTTTT. Its protein product is CASSFLTSNEKLFF. Looking up the rest from reference TRBV5-6 and TRBJ1-4 gives the full variable domain: DAGVTQSPTHLIKTRGQQVTLRCSPKSGHDTVSWYQQALGQGPQFIFQYYEEEERQRGNFPDRFSGHQFPNYSSELNVNALLLGDSALYLCASSFLTSNEKLFFGSGTQLSVL.

The chain combines TRBV25-1 with TRBJ2-3, with a weak D call TRBD2 (6 bases). Germline CDR1 and CDR2: MGHDK and SYGVNS. The V end was cut by 5 bases, the J end by 4 bases, with 7 bases between. The CDR3 runs 12 residues. The CDR3 DNA follows: TGTGCCAGCAGTCCGGGGGCAGATACGCAGTATTTT. Amino acid sequence: CASSPGADTQYF.

The V and J genes are TRBV18 and TRBJ1-5, with D possibly TRBD1 on 6 matching bases. The germline CDR1 and CDR2 sequences are KGHSH and LQKENI. The ends were cut back, 5 bases at V and 3 bases at J, with 14 bases in the middle. This CDR3 is 15 amino acids long. In DNA, the CDR3 is TGTGCCAGCTCATCTCTACAGGGAAACAATCAGCCCCAGCATTTT. Its translation: CASSSLQGNNQPQHF.

The J gene is TRBJ1-2, the V gene TRBV27; D is possibly TRBD1 (5 bases). Trimming pared 2 bases from V and 7 bases from J, leaving 14 bases between. Per germline, CDR1 MNHEY and CDR2 SMNVEV (reference sequence). CDR3 length: 14 residues. This CDR3 reads CASSLLSGVGGYTF. The CDR3 bases are TGTGCCAGCAGTTTACTATCGGGGGTGGGTGGCTACACCTTC.

The gene calls are TRBV28 and TRBJ1-2; TRBD1 is a possible D gene (5 bases). The germline V gene encodes CDR1 MDHEN and CDR2 SYDVKM. The CDR3 runs to 14 residues. Trimming pared 2 bases from V and 3 bases from J, leaving 10 bases between. CDR3: CASSLIGGYYGYTF. CDR3 DNA sequence: TGTGCCAGCAGTTTAATCGGGGGATACTATGGCTACACCTTC.

The chain uses TRBV6-1 and TRBJ2-7; D is perhaps TRBD1 (5 bases). The CDR3 is 16 amino acids. Germline V lookup: CDR1 MNHNS, CDR2 SASEGT. The V end was cut by 3 bases, the J end by 4 bases, with 19 bases between. The chain's CDR3 is CASSDEWTRTEYEQYF. DNA for the CDR3: TGTGCCAGCAGTGACGAGTGGACAAGGACGGAGTACGAGCAGTACTTC.

The J gene is TRBJ1-6, the V gene TRBV3-1 (or the pseudogene TRBV3-2); perhaps TRBD1 as D (6 bases). Trimming left V 1 base short and J 3 bases short, with 16 bases between. The CDR3 has 18 amino acids. Germline CDR1 reads LGHDT; CDR2 reads YNNKEL (reference sequence). The CDR3, as DNA: TGTGCCAGCAGCCAAGCTACAGGGCCCCAATACTATAATTCACCCCTCCACTTT. Protein product: CASSQATGPQYYNSPLHF.